This T cell receptor (beta chain) was recovered during a study of T cell responses to AZD1222 COVID-19 vaccine. General study findings and limits: It should be noted that donors were predominantly white British and more often female, and clonal diversity was possibly underestimated.

About this clone itself: Antigen specificity is unknown.

Measured with immunoSEQ multiplex PCR; TCRdb has only the in-frame clones, and not every one. The repertoire holds roughly 120,000 clones, with around 86% as singletons. The CDR3 length is 17 residues. Germline-derived CDR1 and CDR2 are MNHEY and SMNVEV (reference sequence). V was pared by 4 bases and J by 3 bases, with 16 bases between. The receptor was isolated from an adult in good health. This chain joins TRBV27 and TRBJ1-6; D gene unclear. The material was peripheral blood, obtained on day 0 of AZD1222 vaccination. For the CDR3, the DNA is TGTGCCAGCAGTTCGCCTCCTCCGGATTTCTATAATTCACCCCTCCACTTT. Protein sequence: CASSSPPPDFYNSPLHF.